Reported below is one T cell receptor beta chain. Antigen: not known. These data originate in a study of regulatory T cells in long-lasting Graves disease. Arm-PCR of CDR3 regions and iRepertoire HTBI primers were the basis on which TCR beta libraries were built. TCRdb reprocessed the multiplex PCR reads with MiXCR, giving one entry per CDR3 protein. This table has 300,000 to 500,000 distinct CDR3 sequences, less than 25% appearing once. The time point was: persistent/refractory GD, antithyroid drugs over 5 years with positive TRAb. RNA isolated from PBMCs was used to make the TCR library. Tubes containing EDTA received 8 to 9.5 milliliters of drawn peripheral blood. This CDR3 has 14 residues. Germline CDR1 and CDR2: LNHDA and SQIVND (reference sequence). The junction had 12 bases not matched to a gene; V was cut back by 8 bases and J by 6 bases. Findings and limits, study-wide: Between persistent patients, about 2,700 public clonotypes were shared, exceeding the roughly 1,000 shared between new patients. Persistent disease preferred TRBV28, TRBJ1-2 and TRBJ2-5; new disease, TRBV20-1 and TRBJ2-1. Because few samples were included, accuracy may have been lower.

This clonotype originated in a female donor with Graves disease. This rearrangement joins TRBV19 to TRBJ1-1; 7 nucleotides line up with TRBD1. The sample in question was peripheral blood mononuclear cells (PBMCs), obtained when the disease was refractory, from a patient treated with antithyroid drugs. The DNA of the CDR3 is TGTGCCAGTGGGGGTGACAGGGAAGGGGCTGAAGCTTTCTTT. It is translated as CASGGDREGAEAFF.